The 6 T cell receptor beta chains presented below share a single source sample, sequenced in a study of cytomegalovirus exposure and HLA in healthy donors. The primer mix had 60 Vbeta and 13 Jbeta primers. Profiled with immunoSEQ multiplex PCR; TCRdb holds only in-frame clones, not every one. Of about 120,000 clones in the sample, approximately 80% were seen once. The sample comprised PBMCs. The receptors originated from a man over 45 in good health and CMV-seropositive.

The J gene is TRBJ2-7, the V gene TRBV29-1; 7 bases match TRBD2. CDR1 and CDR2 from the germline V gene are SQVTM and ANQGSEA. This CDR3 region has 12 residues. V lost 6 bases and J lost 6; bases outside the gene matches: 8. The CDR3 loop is CSVQDGRLEQYF. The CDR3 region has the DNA TGCAGCGTACAGGACGGGAGGCTCGAGCAGTACTTC.

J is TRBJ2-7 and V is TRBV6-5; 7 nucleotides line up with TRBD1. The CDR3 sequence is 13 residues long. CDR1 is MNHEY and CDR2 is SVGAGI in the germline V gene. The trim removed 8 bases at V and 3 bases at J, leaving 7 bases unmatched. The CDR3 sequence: CASSLGQNYEQYF. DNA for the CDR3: TGTGCCAGCTCCCTGGGACAGAACTACGAGCAGTACTTC.

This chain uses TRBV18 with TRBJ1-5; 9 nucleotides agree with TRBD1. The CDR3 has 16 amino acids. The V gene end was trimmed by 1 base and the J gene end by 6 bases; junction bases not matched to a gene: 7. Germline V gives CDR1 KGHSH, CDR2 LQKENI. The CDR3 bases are TGTGCCAGCTCACCACAACCGGGACAGGGAGTTCAGCCCCAGCATTTT. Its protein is CASSPQPGQGVQPQHF.

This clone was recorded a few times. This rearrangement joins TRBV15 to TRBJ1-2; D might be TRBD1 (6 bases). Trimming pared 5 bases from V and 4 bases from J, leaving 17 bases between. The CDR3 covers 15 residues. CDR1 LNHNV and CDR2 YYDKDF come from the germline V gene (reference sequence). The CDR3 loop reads CATSAGGGGSYGYTF. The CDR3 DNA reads TGTGCCACCAGCGCCGGCGGGGGCGGGAGCTATGGCTACACCTTC.

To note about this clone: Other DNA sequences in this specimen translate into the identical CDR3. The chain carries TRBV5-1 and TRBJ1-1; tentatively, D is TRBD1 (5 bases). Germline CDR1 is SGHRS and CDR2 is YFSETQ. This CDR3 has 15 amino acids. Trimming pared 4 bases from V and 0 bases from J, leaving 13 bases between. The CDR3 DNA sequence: TGCGCCAGCAGCCCCGACAGAGGCATGAACACTGAAGCTTTCTTT. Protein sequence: CASSPDRGMNTEAFF.

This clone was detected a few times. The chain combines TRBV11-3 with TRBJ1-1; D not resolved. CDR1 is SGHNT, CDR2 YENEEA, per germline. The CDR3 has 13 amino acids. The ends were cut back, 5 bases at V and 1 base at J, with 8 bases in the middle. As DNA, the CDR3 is TGTGCCAGCAGCAATACGCGGAACACTGAAGCTTTCTTT. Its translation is CASSNTRNTEAFF. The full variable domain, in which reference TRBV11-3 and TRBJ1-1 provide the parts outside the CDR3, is EAGVVQSPRYKIIEKKQPVAFWCNPISGHNTLYWYLQNLGQGPELLIRYENEEAVDDSQLPKDRFSAERLKGVDSTLKIQPAELGDSAVYLCASSNTRNTEAFFGQGTRLTVV.